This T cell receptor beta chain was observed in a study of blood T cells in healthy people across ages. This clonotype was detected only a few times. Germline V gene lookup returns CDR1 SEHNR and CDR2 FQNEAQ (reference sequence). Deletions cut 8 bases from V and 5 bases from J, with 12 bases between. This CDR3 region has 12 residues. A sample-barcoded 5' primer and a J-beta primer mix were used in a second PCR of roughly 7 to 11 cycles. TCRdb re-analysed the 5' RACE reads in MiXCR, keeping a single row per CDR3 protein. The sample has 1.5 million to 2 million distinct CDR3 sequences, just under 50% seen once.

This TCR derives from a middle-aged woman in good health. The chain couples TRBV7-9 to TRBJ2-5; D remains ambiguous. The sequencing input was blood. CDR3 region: CASSPNLETQYF. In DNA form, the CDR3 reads TGTGCCAGCTCACCAAACCTGGAGACCCAGTACTTC.